One sample yielded the 15 T cell receptor beta chains listed below, sequenced in a study of shared clonotypes between healthy human individuals. The method was immunoSEQ multiplex PCR; TCRdb's version includes in-frame clones alone and lacks a portion of them. Among 400,000 or so clones, around 96% were seen once, and the ten largest hold about 0.34%. Sequenced sample: memory CD8+ T cells sorted from blood. Subset indicated: CD45RO+ cells pooled with CCR7-negative TemRA cells. The receptors shown here come from a man younger than 45 in good health.

This chain uses TRBV5-5 with TRBJ2-3; 8 nucleotides agree with TRBD1. After removal of 4 bases from V and 0 bases from J, the junction contained 4 bases not matched to a gene. The CDR3 extends over 15 amino acids. Germline V gives CDR1 SGHKS, CDR2 YYEKEE (reference sequence). CDR3 amino acids: CASSDRGYSTDTQYF. The CDR3 DNA follows: TGTGCCAGCAGCGACAGGGGATATAGCACAGATACGCAGTATTTT.

This chain joins TRBV14 and TRBJ2-1; no clear D. CDR1 is SGHDN and CDR2 is FVKESK in the germline V gene. The CDR3 extends over 14 amino acids. Between the trimmed V and J ends, which lost 3 bases and 5 bases, there was a span of 11 bases. The CDR3 is CASSHMGLDNEQFF. The CDR3 coding sequence is TGTGCCAGCAGCCATATGGGGTTGGACAATGAGCAGTTCTTC.

The gene calls are TRBV30 and TRBJ2-1, with 11 bases lining up with TRBD2. The germline gives CDR1 GTSNPN, CDR2 SVGIG (reference sequence). The CDR3 is made up of 15 amino acids. The ends lost 3 bases at V and 2 bases at J; junction bases unmatched: 3. CDR3 in DNA: TGTGCCTGGAGCGAACTAGCGGGAGCCTACAATGAGCAGTTCTTC. Translating gives CAWSELAGAYNEQFF.

The genes are TRBV27 and TRBJ2-7; no firm D call. Germline CDR1 is MNHEY and CDR2 is SMNVEV (reference sequence). The CDR3 contains 13 residues. Deletions cut 5 bases from V and 0 bases from J, with 8 bases between. The CDR3 DNA reads TGTGCCAGCAGTCCACGTGGCTCCTACGAGCAGTACTTC. Translating it yields CASSPRGSYEQYF.

This clone was observed once. The chain uses TRBV27 and TRBJ2-1; tentatively, D is TRBD2 (5 bases). CDR1 and CDR2 from the germline V gene are MNHEY and SMNVEV (reference sequence). V dropped 8 bases and J dropped 3 bases, with 8 bases sitting between them. The length of the CDR3 is 12 residues. Here the CDR3 DNA reads TGTGCCAGCGGGAGTTTCTACAATGAGCAGTTCTTC. Residues: CASGSFYNEQFF.

This chain joins TRBV28 and TRBJ2-7; 12 bases line up with TRBD2. J was trimmed by 5 bases and V by 1 base; bases with no gene match: 6. CDR3 length equals 16 residues. CDR1 and CDR2 from the germline V gene are MDHEN and SYDVKM. CDR3 protein: CASSLYASGRAHEQYF. CDR3 in DNA: TGTGCCAGCAGTTTATACGCTAGCGGGAGGGCTCACGAGCAGTACTTC. The full variable domain, rest sourced from reference TRBV28 and TRBJ2-7, is DVKVTQSSRYLVKRTGEKVFLECVQDMDHENMFWYRQDPGLGLRLIYFSYDVKMKEKGDIPEGYSVSREKKERFSLILESASTNQTSMYLCASSLYASGRAHEQYFGPGTRLTVT.

The chain carries TRBV7-2 and TRBJ2-1, with 9 positions matching TRBD2. V dropped 5 bases and J dropped 5; count of bases not matched to a gene: 13. This CDR3 comprises 17 residues. Germline V gene lookup returns CDR1 SGHTA and CDR2 FQGNSA. The CDR3 protein is CASSLNLLAGKHNEQFF. CDR3 nucleotide sequence: TGTGCCAGCAGCCTTAACCTCCTAGCGGGAAAGCACAATGAGCAGTTCTTC.

V and J are TRBV9 and TRBJ2-7; D may be TRBD2 (7 bases). This CDR3 is built from 15 residues. V gave up 2 bases and J gave up 3 bases, with 15 bases separating them. From germline, CDR1 is SGDLS and CDR2 YYNGEE. CDR3 DNA: TGTGCCAGCAGCGTGGGAGGGGGGCCCCGCTACGAGCAGTACTTC. Its protein product is CASSVGGGPRYEQYF. The full variable domain, rest sourced from reference TRBV9 and TRBJ2-7, is DSGVTQTPKHLITATGQRVTLRCSPRSGDLSVYWYQQSLDQGLQFLIQYYNGEERAKGNILERFSAQQFPDLHSELNLSSLELGDSALYFCASSVGGGPRYEQYFGPGTRLTVT.

V usage is TRBV6-6 and J usage is TRBJ2-7; 7 nucleotides align to TRBD2. From germline, CDR1 is MNHNY and CDR2 SVGAGI (reference sequence). The ends lost 2 bases at V and 1 base at J; junction bases unmatched: 2. The length of the CDR3 is 14 residues. CDR3 coding DNA: TGTGCCAGCAGTTACGCTAGCGGTTCCTACGAGCAGTACTTC. Protein sequence: CASSYASGSYEQYF.

The DNA of the CDR3 is TGCGCCAGCAGCCAACCACAGGGGGCGATCGCAGATACGCAGTATTTT. It yields the protein CASSQPQGAIADTQYF. The rearrangement uses TRBV4-1 and TRBJ2-3; 9 bases are a match to TRBD1. Per germline, CDR1 MGHRA and CDR2 YSYEKL. The CDR3 runs 16 residues. The trim removed 2 bases at V and 4 bases at J, leaving 7 bases unmatched.

This chain uses TRBV7-9 with TRBJ2-7; TRBD2 matches at 8 bases. CDR1 SEHNR and CDR2 FQNEAQ come from the germline V gene (reference sequence). This CDR3 is 15 amino acids long. Losses at the gene ends were 7 bases for V and 2 bases for J; bases not matched to a gene: 10. The CDR3 coding sequence is TGTGCCAGCACCAAGACAGCGGGAGTACCCTACGAGCAGTACTTC. Translated: CASTKTAGVPYEQYF.

The chain is built from TRBV15 and TRBJ1-1; D is possibly TRBD1 (5 bases). The CDR3 runs to 14 residues. V was clipped by 3 bases and J by 6 bases, with 14 bases between them. Per the germline V gene, CDR1 is LNHNV and CDR2 is YYDKDF (reference sequence). The chain's CDR3 is CATSRDIMSAEAFF. CDR3 nucleotides: TGTGCCACCAGCAGGGACATAATGAGCGCTGAAGCTTTCTTT.

This clone was picked up one time. This chain links TRBV28 with TRBJ2-5; 7 bases line up with TRBD1. Unmatched junction bases numbered 8, after V lost 6 bases and J lost 7 bases. CDR3 length: 13 residues. Germline CDR1 MDHEN, CDR2 SYDVKM. The CDR3 nucleotides are TGTGCCAGCAGGGTAGGGGGCGCGGGGACCCAGTACTTC. Protein product: CASRVGGAGTQYF.

The gene calls are TRBV19 and TRBJ2-7; 10 positions agree with TRBD1. The CDR3 covers 16 residues. Trimming removed 4 bases from V and 4 bases from J; junction bases left unmatched: 10. The germline gives CDR1 LNHDA, CDR2 SQIVND (reference sequence). The DNA of the CDR3 is TGTGCCAGTAGTAGAACCACGGGACAGGGGATGTACGAGCAGTACTTC. It codes for CASSRTTGQGMYEQYF.

The rearrangement links TRBV11-2 to TRBJ2-1; no reliable D call. This CDR3 spans 14 amino acids. V was shortened by 3 bases and J by 6 bases, with 12 bases between the two germline ends. Per the germline V gene, CDR1 is SGHAT and CDR2 is FQNNGV. CDR3 coding DNA: TGTGCCAGCAGCTTCGAACGGCCTCTCAATGAGCAGTTCTTC. It is translated as CASSFERPLNEQFF.